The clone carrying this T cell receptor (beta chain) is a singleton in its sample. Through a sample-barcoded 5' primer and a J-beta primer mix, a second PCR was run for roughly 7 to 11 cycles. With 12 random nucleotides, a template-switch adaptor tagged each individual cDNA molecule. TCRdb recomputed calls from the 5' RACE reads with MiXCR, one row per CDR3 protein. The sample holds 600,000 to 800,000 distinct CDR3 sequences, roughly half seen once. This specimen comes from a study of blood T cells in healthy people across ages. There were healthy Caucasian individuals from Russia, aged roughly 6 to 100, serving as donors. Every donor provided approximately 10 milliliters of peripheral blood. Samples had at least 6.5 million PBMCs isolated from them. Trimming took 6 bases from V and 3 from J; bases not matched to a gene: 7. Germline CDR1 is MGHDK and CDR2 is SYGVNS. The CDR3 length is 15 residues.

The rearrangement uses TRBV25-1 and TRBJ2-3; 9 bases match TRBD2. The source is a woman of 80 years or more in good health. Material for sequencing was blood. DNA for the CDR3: TGTGCCAGCAGCGAAGGGGGACTAGCAACAGATACGCAGTATTTT. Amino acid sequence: CASSEGGLATDTQYF.